The next 31 T cell receptor beta chains were all read from a single sample in a study of spatial heterogeneity in lung cancer. Time point described: sample taken at primary tumor resection. Without sorting, whole RNA was sequenced from tumor, nontumor lung or frozen PBMC. From the 5' RACE reads, TCRdb called clonotypes with MiXCR, one entry per CDR3 protein. The sample yields 750 to 800 distinct CDR3 sequences, roughly a sixth seen once. The sequencing used PBMCs, collected at surgery. The source of these receptors is a male donor with early-stage non-small cell lung cancer.

In its sample, this clonotype is medium-sized. The size of this beta chain means little, since it is a stray read in a library made for alpha chains. The chain links TRBV20-1 to TRBJ1-5; maybe TRBD1 (5 bases). The germline CDR1 and CDR2 sequences are DFQATT and SNEGSKA (reference sequence). This CDR3 has 15 amino acids. V lost 1 base and J 0 bases, leaving 10 bases between the germline ends. The DNA for the CDR3 is TGCAGTGCTAGAGGCCTGACAGTTAGCAATCAGCCCCAGCATTTT. This sequence encodes CSARGLTVSNQPQHF.

There are a few counts of this clonotype. A library prepared for alpha chains yielded this beta chain as an off-target read; its size is of little meaning. Here the CDR3 reads CASSLPEGLLDTQYF. The CDR3 DNA is TGTGCCAGCAGTTTACCGGAAGGCCTTTTAGATACGCAGTATTTT. The V gene is TRBV28, the J gene TRBJ2-3; D ambiguous. CDR3 size: 15 residues. V was clipped by 2 bases and J by 5 bases, with 14 bases between them. Germline V gene data show CDR1 as MDHEN and CDR2 as SYDVKM.

This clonotype is labeled as large. This beta chain lies outside the target of a library built for alpha chains; its clone size means little. CDR3 coding DNA: TGTGCCAGCAGTGGACACCCACTTTGGGACGAGCAGTACTTC. Its protein product is CASSGHPLWDEQYF. The J gene is TRBJ2-7, the V gene TRBV12-3 or TRBV12-4, with D perhaps matching TRBD1 (5 bases). There are 14 residues in the CDR3. Trimming cost V 5 bases and J 5 bases, with 16 bases left between them.

This clonotype qualifies as large. Since it is a stray read in a library aimed at alpha chains, this beta chain has a size that is not meaningful. J is TRBJ2-5 and V is TRBV12-3 or TRBV12-4; a possible D gene is TRBD2 (6 bases). With 3 bases removed from V and 4 bases from J, the gap between germline ends came to 15 bases. The CDR3 runs 15 residues. The CDR3 here is CASSLGGYRRETQYF. The CDR3 DNA reads as TGTGCCAGCAGTTTGGGGGGATATCGCCGAGAGACCCAGTACTTC.

By proportion, this clonotype is hyperexpanded. Because this beta chain is a stray read in a library intended to capture alpha chains, its abundance should not be given much weight. V and J are TRBV13 and TRBJ2-7; 8 bases fit TRBD2. CDR1 and CDR2 from the germline V gene are PRHDT and FYEKMQ (reference sequence). V lost 5 bases and J lost 7; bases outside the gene matches: 16. The CDR3 covers 16 residues. CDR3 coding DNA: TGTGCCAGCAGCCCACTAGCGGACGGAGGGGTATATGAGCAGTACTTC. This codes for CASSPLADGGVYEQYF.

Points on this clonotype: The library was built for alpha chains, so this beta chain is an off-target read and its size means little. The chain links TRBV20-1 to TRBJ2-7; D not certain. Trimming left V 5 bases short and J 3 bases short, with 14 bases between. Germline V gives CDR1 DFQATT, CDR2 SNEGSKA (reference sequence). CDR3 length: 13 amino acids. The CDR3 reads CSAPGMSDYEQYF. The CDR3 nucleotides read TGCAGTGCTCCCGGAATGTCCGACTACGAGCAGTACTTC.

With regard to this clonotype: As an off-target read in a library built for alpha chains, this beta chain has a frequency of little significance. CDR3 protein: CASSQDTRDTQYF. The CDR3 DNA reads TGTGCCAGCAGCCAAGATACGAGAGATACGCAGTATTTT. J is TRBJ2-3 and V is TRBV3-1; D is unresolved. The CDR3 is made up of 13 amino acids. V lost 0 bases to trimming and J lost 5 bases, with 6 bases between them. Germline V lookup: CDR1 LGHDT, CDR2 YNNKEL (reference sequence).

Sample share makes this clonotype large (0.1 to 1%). This beta chain was picked up by a library intended for alpha chains and is off target, so its count carries little meaning. This chain links TRBV27 with TRBJ2-5, with D tentatively TRBD2 (6 bases). This CDR3 has 14 residues. Trimming removed 6 bases at V and 4 bases at J, with 15 bases between. Looked up from germline, CDR1 is MNHEY and CDR2 is SMNVEV (reference sequence). The CDR3 protein is CASRPSGSRETQYF. The CDR3 DNA sequence: TGTGCCAGCAGGCCCTCCGGGAGCCGAGAGACCCAGTACTTC.

This clonotype has only a few counts. This beta chain is an off-target read within a library intended for alpha chains, so its frequency means little. The chain couples TRBV9 to TRBJ2-3; either TRBD1 or TRBD2 may supply D (5 bases each). The germline V and J ends were trimmed by 5 bases and 8 bases, with 12 bases remaining between them. Germline loops: CDR1 SGDLS, CDR2 YYNGEE. The CDR3 is 12 residues long. This CDR3 reads CASRGDGPTQYF. The CDR3 DNA is TGTGCCAGCAGGGGGGACGGTCCTACGCAGTATTTT.

A note on this clonotype: Because the library targeted alpha chains, this beta chain is an off-target read whose size means little. The chain has TRBV6-5 and TRBJ2-5, with 7 bases lining up with TRBD1. The trim removed 6 bases at V and 6 bases at J, leaving 4 bases unmatched. This CDR3 is built from 12 residues. From germline, CDR1 is MNHEY and CDR2 SVGAGI. The CDR3 DNA sequence: TGTGCCAGCAGGACAGGGTTGAAGACCCAGTACTTC. It is translated as CASRTGLKTQYF.

By sample share, this clonotype is medium-sized. This beta chain is an unintended read in a library built for alpha chains; its size means little. The chain combines TRBV7-2 with TRBJ2-5; D ambiguous. With 6 bases removed from V and 2 bases from J, the gap between germline ends came to 4 bases. This CDR3 comprises 11 residues. Germline V gene lookup returns CDR1 SGHTA and CDR2 FQGNSA. The CDR3 region is CASRLQETQYF. The CDR3 coding sequence is TGTGCCAGCAGACTTCAAGAGACCCAGTACTTC.

This clonotype was found a few times. The size of this beta chain means little, since it is a stray read in a library made for alpha chains. The chain combines TRBV7-2 with TRBJ1-1; 9 bases align to TRBD1. The CDR3 spans 17 residues. Germline V lookup: CDR1 SGHTA, CDR2 FQGNSA. Trimming took 3 bases from V and 0 from J; bases not matched to a gene: 8. The CDR3 protein is CASSLGQGWYLNTEAFF. The DNA for the CDR3 is TGTGCCAGCAGCTTGGGACAGGGTTGGTATTTGAACACTGAAGCTTTCTTT. The complete variable domain, with remaining parts taken from reference TRBV7-2 and TRBJ1-1, reads GAGVSQSPSNKVTEKGKDVELRCDPISGHTALYWYRQSLGQGLEFLIYFQGNSAPDKSGLPSDRFSAERTGGSVSTLTIQRTQQEDSAVYLCASSLGQGWYLNTEAFFGQGTRLTVV.

This clonotype was counted between two and nine times. This beta chain came through as a stray read in a library set up for alpha chains, and its size says little. The chain is built from TRBV4-2 and TRBJ2-7; 13 nucleotides agree with TRBD2. CDR3 length equals 12 residues. Germline assignment: CDR1 LGHNA and CDR2 YNFKEQ. The CDR3 coding sequence is TGTGCGGCGGGACTAGCGGGACGTGAGCAGTACTTC. Translating gives CAAGLAGREQYF.

With regard to this clonotype: Because this beta chain is a stray read in a library intended to capture alpha chains, its abundance should not be given much weight. The chain links TRBV28 to TRBJ1-3; 7 bases match TRBD1. Looked up from germline, CDR1 is MDHEN and CDR2 is SYDVKM. The CDR3 is made up of 14 amino acids. Trimming at V came to 6 bases and at J to 7 bases, leaving 9 bases not matched to a gene. The CDR3 DNA reads as TGTGCCAGCAGCAACGACAGGGAAGGGAACACCATATATTTT. Residues: CASSNDREGNTIYF.

As regards this clonotype: This beta chain turned up in a library designed for alpha chains; as an off-target read, its abundance says little. The chain links TRBV12-3 or TRBV12-4 to TRBJ2-1; D is ambiguous. V lost 1 base, J lost 14 bases, and 15 bases lay in between. The CDR3 covers 13 residues. The CDR3, as DNA: TGTGCCAGCAGTTTAGAGGGCAGGTCCCCAAAGTTCTTC. It translates to CASSLEGRSPKFF.

This clonotype is classed as medium-sized (0.01 to 0.1%). The library was built for alpha chains, so this beta chain is an off-target read and its size means little. V gene TRBV9 combines with J gene TRBJ2-3, with D perhaps matching TRBD1 or TRBD2 (5 bases each). Germline V gene lookup returns CDR1 SGDLS and CDR2 YYNGEE. Between the trimmed V and J ends, which lost 0 bases and 4 bases, there was a span of 9 bases. CDR3 length equals 14 residues. CDR3 sequence reads: CASSVGGDSDTQYF. CDR3 coding DNA: TGTGCCAGCAGCGTAGGAGGGGATTCAGATACGCAGTATTTT. The variable domain in full, completed from reference TRBV9 and TRBJ2-3, reads DSGVTQTPKHLITATGQRVTLRCSPRSGDLSVYWYQQSLDQGLQFLIQYYNGEERAKGNILERFSAQQFPDLHSELNLSSLELGDSALYFCASSVGGDSDTQYFGPGTRLTVL.

This clonotype was seen only a few times. This beta chain lies outside the target of a library built for alpha chains; its clone size means little. The chain couples TRBV5-1 to TRBJ2-3; TRBD2 aligns across 7 bases. The V segment lost 0 bases and the J segment 9 bases; nucleotides outside the gene matches: 1. Germline values: CDR1 SGHRS, CDR2 YFSETQ. There are 12 residues in the CDR3. The CDR3 loop reads CASSLERDTQYF. In DNA, the CDR3 is TGCGCCAGCAGCTTGGAGCGGGACACGCAGTATTTT.

Of note for this clonotype: This beta chain is a stray read from a library made for alpha chains; its abundance is not meaningful. The rearrangement links TRBV23-1 to TRBJ2-2; no clear D gene. TRBV23-1 is an ORF; its function is uncertain. This CDR3 contains 13 residues. Trimming removed 7 bases at V and 1 base at J, with 7 bases between. The CDR3 region has the DNA TGCGCCAGCATTCCCGGGAACACCGGGGAGCTGTTTTTT. Translated: CASIPGNTGELFF.

This clonotype showed up just a few times. Since it is a stray read in a library aimed at alpha chains, this beta chain has a size that is not meaningful. Here the CDR3 reads CASSRGTARYEQYF. Here the CDR3 DNA reads TGTGCCAGCAGCAGGGGGACAGCCCGCTACGAGCAGTACTTC. The chain carries TRBV6-5 and TRBJ2-7; 7 bases map to TRBD1. The V and J ends lost 6 bases and 3 bases, in that order; junction bases with no gene match: 8. From germline, CDR1 is MNHEY and CDR2 SVGAGI. This CDR3 contains 14 residues.

This clonotype was detected only a few times. Within a library made for alpha chains, this beta chain is off target, and its count is uninformative. The rearrangement uses TRBV7-2 and TRBJ2-1; 10 bases match TRBD2. The CDR3 consists of 17 residues. Germline V CDR1 and CDR2: SGHTA, FQGNSA. V lost 5 bases to trimming and J lost 2 bases; unmatched junction nucleotides: 9. This CDR3 is CASSNIQREGPYNEQFF. CDR3 nucleotide sequence: TGTGCCAGCAGCAATATCCAGCGGGAGGGCCCCTACAATGAGCAGTTCTTC.

About this clonotype: In a library made to pick up alpha chains, this beta chain is a stray read with a size that means little. The CDR3 DNA reads TGCGCCAGCAGCTTCGAGGGTGATCAGCCCCAGCATTTT. Its protein is CASSFEGDQPQHF. The chain couples TRBV5-1 to TRBJ1-5; D is unclear. Germline values: CDR1 SGHRS, CDR2 YFSETQ. Trimming cost V 2 bases and J 5 bases, with 8 bases left between them. This CDR3 has 13 residues. Supplemented by reference TRBV5-1 and TRBJ1-5, the full variable domain reads KAGVTQTPRYLIKTRGQQVTLSCSPISGHRSVSWYQQTPGQGLQFLFEYFSETQRNKGNFPGRFSGRQFSNSRSEMNVSTLELGDSALYLCASSFEGDQPQHFGDGTRLSIL.

This clonotype counts as medium-sized. Little can be read into the size of this beta chain, an off-target read in a library designed for alpha chains. This chain links TRBV5-1 with TRBJ1-1; 8 positions match TRBD1. The CDR3 consists of 14 residues. The germline V gene encodes CDR1 SGHRS and CDR2 YFSETQ. V trimming: 4 bases; J trimming: 13 bases; junction bases outside the gene matches: 15. The CDR3 region has the DNA TGCGCCAGCAGCCTCTCCCAGGGGGCGACGATCGGTTTCTTT. It codes for CASSLSQGATIGFF.

This clonotype rates as medium-sized. As an off-target read in a library built for alpha chains, this beta chain has a frequency of little significance. The chain employs TRBV6-2 or TRBV6-3 and TRBJ2-1, with TRBD1 matching 8 bases. Germline V CDR1 and CDR2: MNHEY, SVGEGT. V lost 5 bases, J lost 4 bases, and 4 bases stayed unmatched. The CDR3 has 14 residues. Written as DNA, the CDR3 is TGTGCCAGCAGTCGACAGGGGAGTTACAATGAGCAGTTCTTC. This gives the protein CASSRQGSYNEQFF.

This clonotype occurred a few times. The library was designed around alpha chains, so this beta chain is a stray read whose abundance carries little weight. This sequence joins TRBV5-6 and TRBJ1-4; no reliable D call. V lost 4 bases and J lost 5, with 9 bases in between. The CDR3 has 13 amino acids. The germline gives CDR1 SGHDT, CDR2 YYEEEE. DNA of the CDR3: TGTGCCAGCAGCCGAGGACCGAATGAAAAACTGTTTTTT. It codes for CASSRGPNEKLFF.

As concerns this clonotype: A library made for alpha chains picked up this beta chain off target, so its size means little. This chain uses TRBV18 with TRBJ2-2, with D perhaps being TRBD1 or TRBD2 (5 bases each). Trimming removed 6 bases at V and 2 bases at J, with 16 bases between. CDR1 and CDR2 (germline): KGHSH, LQKENI. The CDR3 is 16 amino acids. CDR3 protein: CASSGTGYDNTGELFF. CDR3 nucleotide sequence: TGTGCCAGCTCCGGGACCGGCTACGATAACACCGGGGAGCTGTTTTTT.

Within the sample, this clonotype is medium-sized. This beta chain slipped into a library made for alpha chains as a stray read, so its size is not meaningful. The chain links TRBV28 to TRBJ2-2, with D hard to call. V was shortened by 6 bases and J by 5 bases, with 13 bases between the two germline ends. Germline CDR1 and CDR2: MDHEN and SYDVKM. The CDR3 extends over 14 amino acids. CDR3 amino acids: CASSLVGPTGELFF. The CDR3 region has the DNA TGTGCCAGCAGCTTAGTGGGTCCGACCGGGGAGCTGTTTTTT.

Sample share makes this clonotype medium-sized. This beta chain turned up in a library designed for alpha chains; as an off-target read, its abundance says little. This chain links TRBV29-1 with TRBJ2-7; perhaps TRBD2 as D (7 bases). The CDR3 spans 12 residues. Trimming left V 7 bases short and J 6 bases short, with 16 bases between. Germline CDR1 reads SQVTM; CDR2 reads ANQGSEA. CDR3 sequence reads: CSGGGPTSEQYF. In DNA form, the CDR3 reads TGCAGCGGGGGGGGGCCCACTAGCGAGCAGTACTTC.

By its share, this clonotype is medium-sized (0.01 to 0.1%). Being off target in a library aimed at alpha chains, this beta chain has a size of little meaning. The genes are TRBV20-1 and TRBJ2-1; 10 bases are shared with TRBD2. Trimming took 1 base from V and 9 from J; bases not matched to a gene: 3. The CDR3 is 13 residues long. Germline V gives CDR1 DFQATT, CDR2 SNEGSKA (reference sequence). In DNA, the CDR3 is TGCAGTGCTAGAGCCAGCGGGGGGGCTGAGCAGTTCTTC. Residues: CSARASGGAEQFF.

The sample holds a few counts of this clonotype. The size of this beta chain means little, since it is a stray read in a library made for alpha chains. The rearrangement uses TRBV12-3 or TRBV12-4 and TRBJ1-2; tentatively, D is TRBD1 (5 bases). The CDR3 covers 14 residues. Trimming shortened V by 11 bases and J by 3 bases, and 19 bases separated the two germline ends. CDR3 sequence reads: CASFTWGGYYGYTF. The CDR3 nucleotides read TGTGCCTCCTTCACATGGGGCGGGTACTATGGCTACACCTTC.

Remarks on this clonotype: With the library built for alpha chains, this beta chain is off target and its frequency is not meaningful. The V gene is TRBV29-1, the J gene TRBJ2-3; D call uncertain. This CDR3 contains 14 residues. Per germline, CDR1 SQVTM and CDR2 ANQGSEA. Trimming removed 5 bases at V and 1 base at J, with 13 bases between. CDR3 loop: CSVFKPPGTDTQYF. CDR3 sequence (DNA): TGCAGCGTTTTTAAGCCCCCCGGCACAGATACGCAGTATTTT.

As to this clonotype: This beta chain is off target for a library built for alpha chains, so its abundance means little. This chain joins TRBV27 and TRBJ2-1; D may be TRBD2 (5 bases). The length of the CDR3 is 13 residues. From germline, CDR1 is MNHEY and CDR2 SMNVEV (reference sequence). V was cut by 3 bases and J by 8 bases, with 11 bases left in between. This CDR3 reads CASSLGSIHEQFF. CDR3 nucleotides: TGTGCCAGCAGTTTGGGGAGCATCCATGAGCAGTTCTTC.